What follows are 31 T cell receptor beta chains derived from one specimen sequenced in a study of cytomegalovirus exposure and HLA in healthy donors. Using immunoSEQ multiplex PCR, the repertoire was profiled, and TCRdb retains in-frame clones only, with some absent. The table has approximately 110,000 clones, around 83% seen once; the top ten hold approximately 4%. The sequencing sample was made of PBMCs. These receptors originate from a young woman in good health and CMV-seropositive.

This rearrangement joins TRBV27 to TRBJ1-2; perhaps TRBD1 as D (6 bases). Germline lookup yields CDR1 MNHEY and CDR2 SMNVEV (reference sequence). This CDR3 is 14 amino acids long. V lost 2 bases and J lost 1, with 8 bases in between. CDR3 coding DNA: TGTGCCAGCAGTTTACAAGGGGGTAACTATGGCTACACCTTC. Residues: CASSLQGGNYGYTF.

Here the CDR3 reads CASSAGNSNQPQHF. The CDR3 DNA reads TGTGCCAGCAGCGCAGGGAATAGCAATCAGCCCCAGCATTTT. The chain carries TRBV9 and TRBJ1-5; tentative D call: TRBD1 (5 bases). V lost 3 bases to trimming and J lost 0 bases, with 7 bases between them. CDR3 length: 14 residues. Germline loops: CDR1 SGDLS, CDR2 YYNGEE.

The count of this clone is one. V gene TRBV6-5 combines with J gene TRBJ1-5; TRBD1 might be the D (5 bases). Trimming removed 2 bases from V and 7 bases from J, with 12 bases in between. The CDR3 loop spans 14 amino acids. Germline V lookup: CDR1 MNHEY, CDR2 SVGAGI. CDR3 in DNA: TGTGCCAGCAGTTACGGGGGGGGAGGGCAGCCCCAGCATTTT. Its translation: CASSYGGGGQPQHF.

This clone was counted at least ten times. The chain combines TRBV7-3 with TRBJ2-1; a weak D match, TRBD2 (6 bases). Trimming took off 6 bases at V and 0 bases at J, with 12 bases between the two ends. The CDR3 sequence is 15 residues long. The germline V gene encodes CDR1 SGHTA and CDR2 FQGTGA. The CDR3 coding sequence is TGTGCCAGCAGTCTAGCGCTGGGCTCCTACAATGAGCAGTTCTTC. Protein: CASSLALGSYNEQFF.

V is TRBV28 and J is TRBJ2-5, with 11 bases matching TRBD2. The CDR3 has 15 residues. Germline CDR1 MDHEN, CDR2 SYDVKM. V lost 6 bases and J lost 4; bases outside the gene matches: 7. The chain's CDR3 is CASSSGLAELETQYF. The CDR3 DNA is TGTGCCAGCAGCTCGGGACTAGCGGAGTTAGAGACCCAGTACTTC. The full variable domain, with the rest looked up from reference TRBV28 and TRBJ2-5, is DVKVTQSSRYLVKRTGEKVFLECVQDMDHENMFWYRQDPGLGLRLIYFSYDVKMKEKGDIPEGYSVSREKKERFSLILESASTNQTSMYLCASSSGLAELETQYFGPGTRLLVL.

The chain has TRBV9 and TRBJ2-5, with a tentative D call TRBD2 (6 bases). Germline values: CDR1 SGDLS, CDR2 YYNGEE. V was shortened by 0 bases and J by 4 bases, with 10 bases between the two germline ends. There are 14 residues in the CDR3. This CDR3 is CASSVGGGLETQYF. For the CDR3, the DNA is TGTGCCAGCAGCGTAGGGGGAGGCCTAGAGACCCAGTACTTC.

A single count supports this clone. The rearrangement joins TRBV7-2 to TRBJ1-2, with TRBD1 identical over 7 bases. Trimming at V came to 0 bases and at J to 5 bases, leaving 9 bases not matched to a gene. Looked up from germline, CDR1 is SGHTA and CDR2 is FQGNSA. The CDR3 runs 16 residues. The CDR3: CASSLAQDREEYGYTF. CDR3 coding DNA: TGTGCCAGCAGCTTAGCTCAAGACAGGGAGGAATATGGCTACACCTTC.

The rearrangement joins TRBV5-1 to TRBJ2-5; 8 bases line up with TRBD1. This CDR3 has 15 residues. The V and J ends lost 4 bases and 3 bases, in that order; junction bases with no gene match: 8. Germline loops: CDR1 SGHRS, CDR2 YFSETQ. In nucleotides, the CDR3 is TGCGCCAGCAGCCTAAGGGGGACAGGAAAAGAGACCCAGTACTTC. This codes for CASSLRGTGKETQYF. Full variable domain (missing parts from reference TRBV5-1 and TRBJ2-5): KAGVTQTPRYLIKTRGQQVTLSCSPISGHRSVSWYQQTPGQGLQFLFEYFSETQRNKGNFPGRFSGRQFSNSRSEMNVSTLELGDSALYLCASSLRGTGKETQYFGPGTRLLVL.

The V gene is TRBV28, the J gene TRBJ2-5; 8 bases are shared with TRBD2. Trimming removed 6 bases from V and 3 bases from J; junction bases left unmatched: 9. The CDR3 contains 15 residues. The V gene's germline CDR1 is MDHEN and CDR2 SYDVKM. This CDR3 reads CASSSAGLVEETQYF. DNA of the CDR3: TGTGCCAGCAGCTCCGCGGGACTAGTCGAAGAGACCCAGTACTTC.

The V and J genes are TRBV7-9 and TRBJ2-7, with D maybe TRBD2 (5 bases). This CDR3 is 12 amino acids long. Germline CDR1 and CDR2: SEHNR and FQNEAQ (reference sequence). Trimming shortened V by 5 bases and J by 5 bases, and 10 bases separated the two germline ends. The CDR3 loop is CASSRPGDEQYF. CDR3 bases: TGTGCCAGCAGCCGGCCCGGGGACGAGCAGTACTTC.

V usage is TRBV7-3 and J usage is TRBJ2-5, with TRBD1 matching over 7 bases. The CDR3 totals 14 residues. Germline CDR1 and CDR2: SGHTA and FQGTGA. The junction had 1 base not matched to a gene; V was cut back by 2 bases and J by 1 base. The CDR3 reads CASSLGQAQETQYF. Written as DNA, the CDR3 is TGTGCCAGCAGCTTAGGACAGGCCCAAGAGACCCAGTACTTC. The entire variable domain, with the rest obtained from reference TRBV7-3 and TRBJ2-5, is as follows: GAGVSQTPSNKVTEKGKYVELRCDPISGHTALYWYRQSLGQGPEFLIYFQGTGAADDSGLPNDRFFAVRPEGSVSTLKIQRTERGDSAVYLCASSLGQAQETQYFGPGTRLLVL.

This sequence joins TRBV19 and TRBJ1-4; D gene ambiguous. The CDR3 has 16 residues. Germline-derived CDR1 and CDR2 are LNHDA and SQIVND (reference sequence). The ends were cut back, 5 bases at V and 0 bases at J, with 13 bases in the middle. In nucleotides, the CDR3 is TGTGCCAGTAGTGTGTTGACTGCGTCAACTAATGAAAAACTGTTTTTT. This gives the protein CASSVLTASTNEKLFF.

This chain links TRBV28 with TRBJ2-7; the match to TRBD2 covers 7 bases. The CDR3 spans 13 residues. CDR1 and CDR2 (germline): MDHEN, SYDVKM. The V and J ends lost 2 bases and 4 bases, in that order; junction bases with no gene match: 2. CDR3 nucleotides: TGTGCCAGCAGTTTAGCGGGGGTATACGAGCAGTACTTC. It translates to CASSLAGVYEQYF.

This chain joins TRBV10-3 and TRBJ1-1, with D maybe TRBD1 (5 bases). Germline V lookup: CDR1 ENHRY, CDR2 SYGVKD. The CDR3 runs to 15 residues. Trimming removed 4 bases from V and 1 base from J, with 13 bases in between. Here the CDR3 DNA reads TGTGCCATCAGTGTTGGCAGGGAAGCGAACACTGAAGCTTTCTTT. Its protein product is CAISVGREANTEAFF.

The chain joins TRBV7-9 to TRBJ1-5; TRBD1 matches 7 bases. The V segment lost 5 bases and the J segment 9 bases; nucleotides outside the gene matches: 7. From germline, CDR1 is SEHNR and CDR2 FQNEAQ (reference sequence). There are 13 residues in the CDR3. CDR3 in amino acids: CASSGGQVGPQHF. The CDR3 bases are TGTGCCAGCAGCGGCGGACAGGTCGGGCCCCAGCATTTT.

The chain carries TRBV5-6 and TRBJ2-1; D remains unclear. V was trimmed by 0 bases and J by 2 bases, leaving 12 bases between them. Germline values: CDR1 SGHDT, CDR2 YYEEEE. CDR3 length: 16 residues. CDR3 amino acids: CASSLVRHFPYNEQFF. CDR3 nucleotides: TGTGCCAGCAGCTTGGTCCGACATTTCCCCTACAATGAGCAGTTCTTC.

The chain employs TRBV10-3 and TRBJ2-7, with 8 bases identical to TRBD1. After removal of 10 bases from V and 4 bases from J, the junction contained 12 bases not matched to a gene. Germline V lookup: CDR1 ENHRY, CDR2 SYGVKD. The CDR3 contains 14 residues. The CDR3 is CATTQGTGPYEQYF. CDR3 DNA: TGTGCCACCACACAGGGGACAGGCCCTTACGAGCAGTACTTC.

The chain combines TRBV27 with TRBJ2-7; 7 bases agree with TRBD1. The V segment lost 4 bases and the J segment 3 bases; nucleotides outside the gene matches: 6. CDR3 size: 14 residues. The V gene's germline CDR1 is MNHEY and CDR2 SMNVEV (reference sequence). The CDR3 protein is CASSSMDRSYEQYF. The CDR3 DNA follows: TGTGCCAGCAGTTCGATGGACAGGAGCTACGAGCAGTACTTC.

The J gene is TRBJ2-2, the V gene TRBV27, with 7 bases aligning to TRBD1. This CDR3 region has 14 residues. V was pared by 7 bases and J by 4 bases, with 6 bases of the junction left unmatched. Germline V gene lookup returns CDR1 MNHEY and CDR2 SMNVEV (reference sequence). The CDR3, as DNA: TGTGCCAGCACTTTGGGACAGATCACCGGGGAGCTGTTTTTT. Protein: CASTLGQITGELFF.

V and J are TRBV7-3 and TRBJ2-3; 8 positions match TRBD1. V dropped 6 bases and J dropped 4; count of bases not matched to a gene: 9. The germline V gene has CDR1 SGHTA and CDR2 FQGTGA. This CDR3 spans 15 amino acids. The CDR3 nucleotides read TGTGCCAGCAGGCCGCCGGGACAGGAGGCAGATACGCAGTATTTT. It is translated as CASRPPGQEADTQYF.

The chain is built from TRBV29-1 and TRBJ2-5, with 10 bases identical to TRBD1. This CDR3 comprises 16 residues. V lost 4 bases to trimming and J lost 4 bases; unmatched junction nucleotides: 12. From germline, CDR1 is SQVTM and CDR2 ANQGSEA. The CDR3 spells CSVARGTGAVGETQYF. The CDR3 bases are TGCAGCGTTGCGCGGGGGACAGGGGCGGTAGGAGAGACCCAGTACTTC.

The J gene is TRBJ1-4, the V gene TRBV6-5, with D uncertain. From germline, CDR1 is MNHEY and CDR2 SVGAGI. The CDR3 sequence is 13 residues long. V was pared by 0 bases and J by 11 bases, with 10 bases between. CDR3 amino acids: CASSYSTDWKLFF. The CDR3 coding sequence is TGTGCCAGCAGTTACTCCACAGATTGGAAACTGTTTTTT.

The V gene is TRBV28, the J gene TRBJ1-1; D is uncertain. CDR3 length: 13 amino acids. Germline V gene sequence: CDR1 MDHEN, CDR2 SYDVKM. Deletions cut 2 bases from V and 0 bases from J, with 4 bases between. The chain's CDR3 is CASSLPVNTEAFF. CDR3 in DNA: TGTGCCAGCAGTTTACCGGTGAACACTGAAGCTTTCTTT.

The rearrangement links TRBV5-1 to TRBJ1-1, with 9 bases that match TRBD1. CDR3 length equals 12 residues. The ends lost 4 bases at V and 11 bases at J; junction bases unmatched: 6. Germline CDR1 reads SGHRS; CDR2 reads YFSETQ. The CDR3 nucleotides are TGCGCCAGCAGCCTGGACAGGGGAAGGGCTTTCTTT. Translated, it gives CASSLDRGRAFF.

This clone was seen a few times. This rearrangement joins TRBV6-4 to TRBJ2-2, with 8 bases aligning to TRBD1. J was trimmed by 0 bases and V by 6 bases; bases with no gene match: 3. Looked up from germline, CDR1 is MRHNA and CDR2 is SNTAGT. CDR3 length equals 15 residues. CDR3 amino acids: CASSKQGANTGELFF. The CDR3 DNA reads TGTGCCAGCAGCAAACAGGGGGCGAACACCGGGGAGCTGTTTTTT.

The chain joins TRBV5-4 to TRBJ1-2; the match to TRBD1 covers 9 bases. The CDR3 consists of 15 residues. Germline V CDR1 and CDR2: SGHNT, YYREEE (reference sequence). Losses at the gene ends were 5 bases for V and 9 bases for J; bases not matched to a gene: 14. As DNA, the CDR3 is TGTGCCAGCAGGGTTGGGGGACAGGGATTGGGTAGCTACACCTTC. It codes for CASRVGGQGLGSYTF.

This clone was observed once. V gene TRBV28 combines with J gene TRBJ2-2; TRBD2 agrees at 7 bases. Germline V CDR1 and CDR2: MDHEN, SYDVKM. This CDR3 spans 18 amino acids. The trim removed 6 bases at V and 5 bases at J, leaving 18 bases unmatched. CDR3 protein: CASSLHRGGWVVTGELFF. Here the CDR3 DNA reads TGTGCCAGCAGCCTCCACCGGGGAGGGTGGGTTGTTACCGGGGAGCTGTTTTTT.

The chain links TRBV11-3 to TRBJ2-1, with D unclear. This CDR3 has 11 residues. V was pared by 1 base and J by 9 bases, with 4 bases between. CDR1 is SGHNT, CDR2 YENEEA, per germline. The CDR3 DNA reads TGTGCCAGCAGCTTAGGAGGTGAGCAGTTCTTC. Translating it yields CASSLGGEQFF.

This clone was seen only a few times. This chain links TRBV2 with TRBJ2-7; TRBD2 agrees at 11 bases. CDR3 length: 14 residues. The trim removed 6 bases at V and 5 bases at J, leaving 6 bases unmatched. Germline V gives CDR1 SNHLY, CDR2 FYNNEI. The CDR3 DNA follows: TGTGCCAGCAGCGCCGGGACTAGCGGACACGAGCAGTACTTC. Translating it yields CASSAGTSGHEQYF.

The chain is built from TRBV9 and TRBJ1-4, with D tentatively TRBD1 (6 bases). The V end was cut by 7 bases, the J end by 4 bases, with 11 bases between. The CDR3 is made up of 13 amino acids. Germline CDR1 and CDR2: SGDLS and YYNGEE. CDR3 sequence (DNA): TGTGCCAGCCGAGGACAGAGTAATGAAAAACTGTTTTTT. Its protein product is CASRGQSNEKLFF.

The genes are TRBV15 and TRBJ2-7; maybe TRBD2 (6 bases). There are 15 residues in the CDR3. The germline V and J ends were trimmed by 1 base and 1 base, with 11 bases remaining between them. The germline gives CDR1 LNHNV, CDR2 YYDKDF (reference sequence). The CDR3 DNA is TGTGCCACCAGCAGAGGACTAGTGAGGTCCTACGAGCAGTACTTC. Its protein product is CATSRGLVRSYEQYF.